The subject of this entry is one TCR beta chain. Its antigen is unknown. The sample comes from a study of OX40 agonist ivuxolimab in advanced cancers. Turning to the study itself: The patients' treatment was ivuxolimab, an agonistic anti-OX40 (CD134) antibody. Enrolled patients in dose escalation had cancers that were hepatocellular carcinoma, melanoma, renal cell or head and neck cancer. Study-level results: The authors also found low normalized T-cell clonal expansion in some nonresponders.

The CDR3 has 13 residues. The germline gives CDR1 SGHAT, CDR2 FQNNGV. Trimming removed 4 bases from V and 5 bases from J, with 12 bases in between. Assay: immunoSEQ multiplex PCR; the TCRdb copy retains only in-frame clones and omits some. The sample contains roughly 61,000 clones, more than 80% of which appear only once. Autoimmune disease history or systemic immunosuppression excluded patients. The sequence was collected from an adult with an advanced solid tumor such as melanoma, head and neck, liver or kidney cancer. The chain recombines TRBV11-2 with TRBJ2-7, with D possibly called TRBD1 or TRBD2 (6 bases each). Source: CD4+ or CD8+ T cells sorted from blood, taken in a trial of the OX40 agonist ivuxolimab. The CDR3 loop reads CASSSGARDEQYF. The CDR3 nucleotides read TGTGCCAGCAGCTCGGGGGCTCGGGACGAGCAGTACTTC.